This TCR beta chain was recorded in a study of blood T cell repertoires in COVID-19. Study at large: From the United States, Italy and Spain came samples of acute and convalescent COVID-19. Nucleic acid was either cDNA or gDNA, and it came from T cells, B-cell-depleted T cells, or PBMCs.

Per germline, CDR1 SGHVS and CDR2 FQNEAQ. Unmatched junction bases numbered 10, after V lost 2 bases and J lost 6 bases. The length of the CDR3 is 16 residues. Study processing details: Amplification with reference gene primers provided the estimates of nucleated cell counts. The method was immunoSEQ multiplex PCR; TCRdb's version includes in-frame clones alone and lacks a portion of them. V, J and clone size are taken as reported in that table, and D and trimming were inferred from the DNA itself. The table shows roughly 30,000 clones, with about 85% occurring only once. The sample was peripheral blood. The V call is TRBV7-8, the J call TRBJ1-5, with 7 nucleotides matching TRBD1. The source is a human donor with acute or convalescent COVID-19. The donor label of this sample is uncertain. The CDR3 sequence: CASSLNWAQGVQPQHF. The CDR3, as DNA: TGTGCCAGCAGCTTAAATTGGGCTCAGGGGGTTCAGCCCCAGCATTTT.